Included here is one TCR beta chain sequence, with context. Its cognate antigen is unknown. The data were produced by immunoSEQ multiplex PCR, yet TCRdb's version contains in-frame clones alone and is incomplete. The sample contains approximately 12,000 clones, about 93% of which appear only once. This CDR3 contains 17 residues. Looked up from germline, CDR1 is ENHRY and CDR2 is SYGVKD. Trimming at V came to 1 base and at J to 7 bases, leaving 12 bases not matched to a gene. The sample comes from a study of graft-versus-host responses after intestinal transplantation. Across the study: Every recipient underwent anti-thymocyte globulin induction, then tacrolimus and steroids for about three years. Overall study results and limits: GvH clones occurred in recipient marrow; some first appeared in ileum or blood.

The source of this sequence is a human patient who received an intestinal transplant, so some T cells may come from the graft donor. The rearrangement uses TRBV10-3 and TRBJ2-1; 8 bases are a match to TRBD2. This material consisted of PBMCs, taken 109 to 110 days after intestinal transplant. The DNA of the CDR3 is TGTGCCATCAGTGAGTGGGGGAGCGGGAGTTTCGGGAATGAGCAGTTCTTC. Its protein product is CAISEWGSGSFGNEQFF.